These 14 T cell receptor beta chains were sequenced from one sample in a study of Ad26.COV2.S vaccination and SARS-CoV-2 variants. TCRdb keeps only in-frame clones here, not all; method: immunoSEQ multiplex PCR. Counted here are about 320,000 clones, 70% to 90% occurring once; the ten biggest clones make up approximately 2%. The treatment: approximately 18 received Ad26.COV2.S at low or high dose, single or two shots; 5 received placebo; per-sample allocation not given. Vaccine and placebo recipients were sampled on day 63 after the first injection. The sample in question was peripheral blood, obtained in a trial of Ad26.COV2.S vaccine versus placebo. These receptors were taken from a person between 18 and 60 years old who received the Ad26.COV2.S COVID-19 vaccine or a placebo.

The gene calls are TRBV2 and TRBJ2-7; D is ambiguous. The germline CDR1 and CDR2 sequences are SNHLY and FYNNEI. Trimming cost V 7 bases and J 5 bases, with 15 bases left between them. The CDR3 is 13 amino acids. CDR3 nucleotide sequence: TGTGCCAGCACCGCGACTCGGTCGGACGAGCAGTACTTC. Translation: CASTATRSDEQYF.

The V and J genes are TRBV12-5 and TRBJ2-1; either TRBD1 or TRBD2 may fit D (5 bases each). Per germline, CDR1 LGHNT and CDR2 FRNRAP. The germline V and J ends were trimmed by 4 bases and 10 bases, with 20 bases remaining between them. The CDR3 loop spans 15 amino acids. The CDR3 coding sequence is TGTGCTAGTGGTTCGGGATTAACCTCTCAGGGCGAGCAGTTCTTC. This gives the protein CASGSGLTSQGEQFF.

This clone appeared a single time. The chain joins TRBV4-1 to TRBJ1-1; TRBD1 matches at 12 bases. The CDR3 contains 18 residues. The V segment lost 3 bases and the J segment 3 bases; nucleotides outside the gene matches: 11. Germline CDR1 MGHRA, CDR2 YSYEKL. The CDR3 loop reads CASSQVPGQGALDTEAFF. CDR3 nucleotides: TGCGCCAGCAGCCAGGTTCCGGGACAGGGGGCTTTGGACACTGAAGCTTTCTTT.

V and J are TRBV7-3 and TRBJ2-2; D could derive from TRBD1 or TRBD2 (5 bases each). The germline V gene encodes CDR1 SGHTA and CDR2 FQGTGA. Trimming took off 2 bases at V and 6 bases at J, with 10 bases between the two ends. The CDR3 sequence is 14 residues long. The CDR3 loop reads CASSLDSGPGELFF. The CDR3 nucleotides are TGTGCCAGCAGCTTAGATTCGGGACCCGGGGAGCTGTTTTTT.

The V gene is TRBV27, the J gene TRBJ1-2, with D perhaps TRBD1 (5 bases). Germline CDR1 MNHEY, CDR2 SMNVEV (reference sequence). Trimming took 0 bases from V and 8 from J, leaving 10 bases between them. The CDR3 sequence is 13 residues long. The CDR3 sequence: CASSLSRAGGYTF. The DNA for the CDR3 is TGTGCCAGCAGTTTATCCAGGGCTGGGGGCTACACCTTC.

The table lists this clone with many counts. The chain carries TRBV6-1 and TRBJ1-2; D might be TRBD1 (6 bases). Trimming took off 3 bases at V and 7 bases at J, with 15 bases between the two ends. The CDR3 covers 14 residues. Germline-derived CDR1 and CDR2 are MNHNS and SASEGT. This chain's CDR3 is CASSDVAGAVGYTF. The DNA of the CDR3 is TGTGCCAGCAGTGATGTCGCAGGGGCGGTTGGCTACACCTTC.

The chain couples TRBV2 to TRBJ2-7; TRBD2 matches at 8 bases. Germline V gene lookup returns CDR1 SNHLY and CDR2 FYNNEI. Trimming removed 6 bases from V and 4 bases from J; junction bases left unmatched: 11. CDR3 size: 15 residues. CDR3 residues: CASRVTGGGYYEQYF. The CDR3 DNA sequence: TGTGCCAGCAGGGTTACCGGGGGGGGCTATTACGAGCAGTACTTC.

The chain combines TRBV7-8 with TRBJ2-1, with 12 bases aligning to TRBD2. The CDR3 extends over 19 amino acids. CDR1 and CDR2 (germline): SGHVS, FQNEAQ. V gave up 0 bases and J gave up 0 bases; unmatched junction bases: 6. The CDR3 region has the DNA TGTGCCAGCAGCTTAGCGAGGACTAGCGGGGTGAGCTCCTACAATGAGCAGTTCTTC. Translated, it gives CASSLARTSGVSSYNEQFF. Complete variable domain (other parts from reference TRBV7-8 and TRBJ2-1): GAGVSQSPRYKVAKRGQDVALRCDPISGHVSLFWYQQALGQGPEFLTYFQNEAQLDKSGLPSDRFFAERPEGSVSTLKIQRTQQEDSAVYLCASSLARTSGVSSYNEQFFGPGTRLTVL.

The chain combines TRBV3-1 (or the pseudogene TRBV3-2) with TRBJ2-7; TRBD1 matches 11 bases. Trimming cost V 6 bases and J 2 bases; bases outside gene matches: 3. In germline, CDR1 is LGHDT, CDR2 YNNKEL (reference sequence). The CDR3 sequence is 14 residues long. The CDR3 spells CASRRTGGPYEQYF. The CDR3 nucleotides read TGTGCCAGCAGACGGACAGGGGGCCCCTACGAGCAGTACTTC.

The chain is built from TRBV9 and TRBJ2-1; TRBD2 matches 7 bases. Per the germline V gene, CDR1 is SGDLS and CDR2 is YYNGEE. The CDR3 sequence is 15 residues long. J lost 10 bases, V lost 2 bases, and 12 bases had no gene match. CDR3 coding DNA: TGTGCCAGCAGCGTGAGTGGTGGAGGGAGGGACGAGCAGTTCTTC. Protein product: CASSVSGGGRDEQFF.

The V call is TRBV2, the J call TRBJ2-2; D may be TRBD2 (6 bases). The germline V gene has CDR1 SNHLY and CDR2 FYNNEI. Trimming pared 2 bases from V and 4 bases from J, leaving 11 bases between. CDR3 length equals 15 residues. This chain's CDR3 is CASSESLGGTGELFF. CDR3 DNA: TGTGCCAGCAGTGAATCCTTGGGGGGCACCGGGGAGCTGTTTTTT.

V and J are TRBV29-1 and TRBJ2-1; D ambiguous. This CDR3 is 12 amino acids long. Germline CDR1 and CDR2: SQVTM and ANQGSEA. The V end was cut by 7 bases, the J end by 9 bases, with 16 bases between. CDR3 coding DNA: TGCAGCGGCCAGAAGCCGGTCGGTGAGCAGTTCTTC. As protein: CSGQKPVGEQFF.

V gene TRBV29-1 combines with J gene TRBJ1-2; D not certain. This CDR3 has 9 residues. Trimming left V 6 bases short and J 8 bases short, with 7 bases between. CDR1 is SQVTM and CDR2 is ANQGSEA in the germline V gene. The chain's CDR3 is CSVDEGYTF. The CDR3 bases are TGCAGCGTCGATGAGGGCTACACCTTC.

The CDR3 nucleotides are TGTGCCAGCAACCCTGGACGTATGCTCTCTGGAAACACCATATATTTT. It codes for CASNPGRMLSGNTIYF. The V and J genes are TRBV2 and TRBJ1-3; D not resolved. Per the germline V gene, CDR1 is SNHLY and CDR2 is FYNNEI. CDR3 length equals 16 residues. V shed 7 bases and J shed 0 bases, with 16 bases lying between them.